The 31 T cell receptor beta chains below were found in one sample sequenced in a study of post-analysis software for immune sequencing data. Tagging with unique molecular identifiers was a feature of the TCR beta cDNA libraries. TCRdb re-derived calls from the PCR reads in MiXCR, one entry per CDR3 protein. The sample contains 350,000 to 500,000 distinct CDR3 sequences, over 30% of which appear only once. The study, taken as a whole, reports: A handful of TRBV segments occurring more often in patients than controls included TRBV5-6, TRBV5-1 and TRBV20-1.

Their recognized antigens are unknown. The sequenced sample was blood. The receptors were sampled from a girl aged 2 to 10 with multiple sclerosis.

V is TRBV4-1 and J is TRBJ1-1; TRBD1 aligns across 8 bases. V was pared by 4 bases and J by 1 base, with 5 bases of the junction left unmatched. Germline loops: CDR1 MGHRA, CDR2 YSYEKL. There are 15 residues in the CDR3. CDR3 protein: CASSPGQVGNTEAFF. CDR3 bases: TGCGCCAGCAGCCCGGGACAGGTGGGGAACACTGAAGCTTTCTTT.

In this sample, this clonotype turned up once. The CDR3: CASSLSGSRGTQHF. CDR3 DNA: TGTGCCAGCAGTTTATCGGGGAGCAGAGGAACCCAGCATTTT. This rearrangement joins TRBV28 to TRBJ1-5; D not certain. V lost 1 base and J 11 bases, leaving 15 bases between the germline ends. The CDR3 spans 14 residues. Germline V CDR1 and CDR2: MDHEN, SYDVKM. Full variable domain (rest looked up from reference TRBV28 and TRBJ1-5): DVKVTQSSRYLVKRTGEKVFLECVQDMDHENMFWYRQDPGLGLRLIYFSYDVKMKEKGDIPEGYSVSREKKERFSLILESASTNQTSMYLCASSLSGSRGTQHFGDGTRLSIL.

CDR3: CASSPPPGQGTDTQYF. The CDR3 nucleotides are TGCGCCAGCAGCCCACCGCCGGGACAGGGCACAGATACGCAGTATTTT. This rearrangement joins TRBV4-1 to TRBJ2-3; TRBD1 aligns across 8 bases. The CDR3 is 16 residues long. The V segment lost 4 bases and the J segment 1 base; nucleotides outside the gene matches: 7. The germline CDR1 and CDR2 sequences are MGHRA and YSYEKL.

This clonotype was seen a handful of times. V is TRBV9 and J is TRBJ2-2; no definite D call. Germline CDR1 reads SGDLS; CDR2 reads YYNGEE. This CDR3 contains 17 residues. Trimming removed 6 bases from V and 3 bases from J, with 21 bases in between. The CDR3 DNA reads TGTGCCAGCACCATCCGTGCTGGGTTGGGGTACACCGGGGAGCTGTTTTTT. This gives the protein CASTIRAGLGYTGELFF.

This clonotype showed up just a few times. V is TRBV29-1 and J is TRBJ2-7, with D unclear. V dropped 3 bases and J dropped 3 bases, with 9 bases sitting between them. This CDR3 has 12 amino acids. The germline V gene encodes CDR1 SQVTM and CDR2 ANQGSEA. CDR3 amino acids: CSVESDRYEQYF. As DNA, the CDR3 is TGCAGCGTTGAGAGCGACCGCTACGAGCAGTACTTC.

The rearrangement links TRBV5-1 to TRBJ2-4, with TRBD1 matching over 11 bases. The CDR3 spans 14 residues. CDR1 is SGHRS and CDR2 is YFSETQ in the germline V gene. Trimming cost V 2 bases and J 8 bases; bases outside gene matches: 3. CDR3 amino acids: CASSLGQGADIQYF. As DNA, the CDR3 is TGCGCCAGCAGCTTAGGACAGGGGGCAGACATTCAGTACTTC.

The J gene is TRBJ1-1, the V gene TRBV6-5; 7 bases align to TRBD1. Germline V gene sequence: CDR1 MNHEY, CDR2 SVGAGI. Germline trimming cut 2 bases from V and 5 bases from J; bases unmatched to any gene: 8. The CDR3 sequence is 15 residues long. CDR3 loop: CASSYTLDRKTEAFF. CDR3 DNA: TGTGCCAGCAGTTACACCCTGGACAGGAAAACTGAAGCTTTCTTT.

This clonotype occurred a few times. The rearrangement uses TRBV10-3 and TRBJ1-5; the match to TRBD1 covers 7 bases. V was clipped by 10 bases and J by 0 bases; unmatched bases: 9. The CDR3 is 15 residues long. Germline-derived CDR1 and CDR2 are ENHRY and SYGVKD. In DNA form, the CDR3 reads TGTGCCACTGACGACAGGGCCACTAGCAATCAGCCCCAGCATTTT. Translated, it gives CATDDRATSNQPQHF.

The J gene is TRBJ2-3, the V gene TRBV12-3 or TRBV12-4, with 8 nucleotides matching TRBD1. The CDR3 spans 13 residues. After removal of 6 bases from V and 2 bases from J, the junction contained 1 base not matched to a gene. The CDR3 DNA sequence: TGTGCCAGCAGGACAGGGGTCACAGATACGCAGTATTTT. It specifies CASRTGVTDTQYF.

This clonotype was recorded only once. The chain has TRBV6-2 or TRBV6-3 and TRBJ1-5; no reliable D call. The CDR3 runs 14 residues. V gave up 2 bases and J gave up 4 bases, with 9 bases separating them. Germline lookup yields CDR1 MNHEY and CDR2 SVGEGT. The CDR3 region has the DNA TGTGCCAGCAGTTACCGTGTCAGAAATCAGCCCCAGCATTTT. Its translation is CASSYRVRNQPQHF.

The chain joins TRBV19 to TRBJ2-7; no clear D. V was clipped by 1 base and J by 4 bases, with 14 bases between them. Germline V gene data show CDR1 as LNHDA and CDR2 as SQIVND (reference sequence). This CDR3 spans 15 amino acids. The CDR3 here is CASSIGWASSYEQYF. CDR3 bases: TGTGCCAGTAGTATAGGTTGGGCCTCGAGTTACGAGCAGTACTTC. The variable domain in full, with the rest retrieved from reference TRBV19 and TRBJ2-7, is DGGITQSPKYLFRKEGQNVTLSCEQNLNHDAMYWYRQDPGQGLRLIYYSQIVNDFQKGDIAEGYSVSREKKESFPLTVTSAQKNPTAFYLCASSIGWASSYEQYFGPGTRLTVT.

The chain recombines TRBV5-5 with TRBJ1-1, with 9 bases aligning to TRBD1. The CDR3 length is 17 residues. CDR1 is SGHKS, CDR2 YYEKEE, per germline (reference sequence). The ends lost 2 bases at V and 4 bases at J; junction bases unmatched: 12. The CDR3 spells CASSLGQGLIWGTEAFF. CDR3 DNA sequence: TGTGCCAGCAGCTTAGGACAGGGGCTAATCTGGGGCACTGAAGCTTTCTTT. Full variable domain (rest looked up from reference TRBV5-5 and TRBJ1-1): DAGVTQSPTHLIKTRGQQVTLRCSPISGHKSVSWYQQVLGQGPQFIFQYYEKEERGRGNFPDRFSARQFPNYSSELNVNALLLGDSALYLCASSLGQGLIWGTEAFFGQGTRLTVV.

The genes are TRBV5-1 and TRBJ2-7; the D is unclear. V lost 4 bases to trimming and J lost 2 bases, with 13 bases between them. CDR1 is SGHRS and CDR2 is YFSETQ in the germline V gene. The CDR3 consists of 14 residues. The CDR3 region has the DNA TGCGCCAGCAGCCCTGTGGTCGACCCCTACGAGCAGTACTTC. Its protein is CASSPVVDPYEQYF.

CDR3 sequence reads: CASSRVTGTFYEQYF. The DNA for the CDR3 is TGTGCCAGCAGCCGTGTGACAGGGACATTTTACGAGCAGTACTTC. V and J are TRBV14 and TRBJ2-7; 7 bases are shared with TRBD1. Trimming removed 4 bases from V and 4 bases from J; junction bases left unmatched: 10. The germline V gene has CDR1 SGHDN and CDR2 FVKESK. This CDR3 is built from 15 residues. The entire variable domain, with the rest obtained from reference TRBV14 and TRBJ2-7, is as follows: EAGVTQFPSHSVIEKGQTVTLRCDPISGHDNLYWYRRVMGKEIKFLLHFVKESKQDESGMPNNRFLAERTGGTYSTLKVQPAELEDSGVYFCASSRVTGTFYEQYFGPGTRLTVT.

This clonotype was seen a handful of times. This sequence joins TRBV7-2 and TRBJ2-7; 9 nucleotides align to TRBD1. The CDR3 sequence is 16 residues long. J was trimmed by 3 bases and V by 0 bases; bases with no gene match: 6. Germline lookup yields CDR1 SGHTA and CDR2 FQGNSA. CDR3 coding DNA: TGTGCCAGCAGCTTAGCGGACAGGGGTAGCGGCTACGAGCAGTACTTC. This sequence encodes CASSLADRGSGYEQYF.

This clonotype turned up a few times. The CDR3 sequence is CASSYLKSGANVLTF. In nucleotides, the CDR3 is TGTGCCAGCAGTTACCTCAAATCTGGGGCCAACGTCCTGACTTTC. The chain employs TRBV6-5 and TRBJ2-6; D not resolved. CDR3 length: 15 amino acids. Germline V gene lookup returns CDR1 MNHEY and CDR2 SVGAGI. V was trimmed by 2 bases and J by 1 base, leaving 6 bases between them.

Turning to this clonotype: A read error may account for a junction end that differs from germline. The gene calls are TRBV6-5 and TRBJ2-1; no firm D call. CDR1 MNHEY and CDR2 SVGAGI come from the germline V gene. The CDR3 runs 14 residues. The CDR3 nucleotides are TGTACCAGCAGTTACTCGACTTCCTACAATGAGCAGTTCTTC. Its translation is CTSSYSTSYNEQFF.

A few counts support this clonotype. The chain joins TRBV7-2 to TRBJ1-4; D might be TRBD1 (5 bases). Germline V CDR1 and CDR2: SGHTA, FQGNSA. Trimming stripped 7 bases from V and 8 bases from J, with 20 bases between. The CDR3 runs to 15 residues. DNA of the CDR3: TGTGCCAGCACCAAAACCGGGGAGGGGTACGAAAAACTGTTTTTT. Amino acid sequence: CASTKTGEGYEKLFF.

CDR3 protein: CVTRLGAHSSYEQYF. DNA for the CDR3: TGCGTCACTCGGTTAGGGGCACACAGCTCCTACGAGCAGTACTTC. The chain carries TRBV10-2 and TRBJ2-7; D might be TRBD1 (5 bases). Per the germline V gene, CDR1 is WSHSY and CDR2 is SAAADI. The CDR3 extends over 15 amino acids.

CDR3 residues: CASSSGQFRNQPQHF. CDR3 sequence (DNA): TGTGCCAGCAGCTCAGGACAGTTCAGGAATCAGCCCCAGCATTTT. The rearrangement links TRBV9 to TRBJ1-5, with TRBD1 as a possible D gene (6 bases). V was clipped by 4 bases and J by 4 bases, with 15 bases between them. The CDR3 has 15 residues. CDR1 SGDLS and CDR2 YYNGEE come from the germline V gene.

This clonotype was counted between two and nine times. The chain joins TRBV4-3 to TRBJ1-2; 8 bases map to TRBD1. J was trimmed by 0 bases and V by 4 bases; bases with no gene match: 4. The CDR3 length is 15 residues. Germline V lookup: CDR1 LGHNA, CDR2 YSLEER. The CDR3 sequence: CASSPNRGTNYGYTF. The CDR3 nucleotides are TGCGCCAGCAGCCCGAACAGGGGGACTAACTATGGCTACACCTTC.

This chain joins TRBV4-1 and TRBJ2-1; the D is unclear. Germline V gene sequence: CDR1 MGHRA, CDR2 YSYEKL. Trimming took 3 bases from V and 4 from J, leaving 13 bases between them. The CDR3 covers 15 residues. Here the CDR3 DNA reads TGCGCCAGCAGCCAGAGTTTGGGGATTTACAATGAGCAGTTCTTC. It translates to CASSQSLGIYNEQFF.

This chain links TRBV9 with TRBJ2-1; no reliable D call. The J call could be wrong; TRBJ2-7 is a better fit for the DNA end. Germline loops: CDR1 SGDLS, CDR2 YYNGEE. This CDR3 contains 14 residues. CDR3: CASSVENSLNEQYF. CDR3 nucleotide sequence: TGTGCCAGCAGCGTAGAGAATAGCCTCAATGAGCAGTACTTC.

The chain couples TRBV5-1 to TRBJ2-5; TRBD1 is a possible D gene (6 bases). V gave up 0 bases and J gave up 1 base, with 10 bases separating them. The CDR3 length is 15 residues. Germline CDR1 is SGHRS and CDR2 is YFSETQ. Here the CDR3 reads CASSLVTGTQETQYF. The CDR3 DNA reads TGCGCCAGCAGCTTGGTAACAGGGACCCAAGAGACCCAGTACTTC. Looking up the rest from reference TRBV5-1 and TRBJ2-5 gives the full variable domain: KAGVTQTPRYLIKTRGQQVTLSCSPISGHRSVSWYQQTPGQGLQFLFEYFSETQRNKGNFPGRFSGRQFSNSRSEMNVSTLELGDSALYLCASSLVTGTQETQYFGPGTRLLVL.

As to this clonotype: At one end the junction does not follow the germline gene, possibly because of a read error. The CDR3 loop reads CASGQGILARWEQYF. The DNA for the CDR3 is TGCGCCAGCGGCCAAGGTATACTAGCGAGGTGGGAGCAGTACTTC. The chain links TRBV4-1 to TRBJ2-7; 7 bases agree with TRBD2. The germline gives CDR1 MGHRA, CDR2 YSYEKL. The CDR3 totals 15 residues.

The rearrangement uses TRBV6-2 or TRBV6-3 and TRBJ2-7; D unresolved. V lost 4 bases and J 3 bases, leaving 19 bases between the germline ends. This CDR3 has 16 residues. Germline assignment: CDR1 MNHEY and CDR2 SVGEGT. CDR3 coding DNA: TGTGCCAGCAGTTCAATGAGTTCAGGACGGGTCTACGAGCAGTACTTC. This sequence encodes CASSSMSSGRVYEQYF.

The V and J genes are TRBV2 and TRBJ2-3; D might be TRBD2 (6 bases). CDR3 size: 10 residues. Germline V lookup: CDR1 SNHLY, CDR2 FYNNEI. The V end was cut by 8 bases, the J end by 14 bases, with 14 bases between. The CDR3 nucleotides read TGTGCCAGCCTCAGGACTACGTTGTATTTT. This encodes CASLRTTLYF.

The chain carries TRBV14 and TRBJ2-5, with 8 bases lining up with TRBD1. V was clipped by 1 base and J by 0 bases; unmatched bases: 4. The V gene's germline CDR1 is SGHDN and CDR2 FVKESK. The CDR3 is 16 residues long. CDR3 DNA: TGTGCCAGCAGCCAAGGATACAGGGGGTACCAAGAGACCCAGTACTTC. It yields the protein CASSQGYRGYQETQYF. Full variable domain (remainder filled in from reference TRBV14 and TRBJ2-5): EAGVTQFPSHSVIEKGQTVTLRCDPISGHDNLYWYRRVMGKEIKFLLHFVKESKQDESGMPNNRFLAERTGGTYSTLKVQPAELEDSGVYFCASSQGYRGYQETQYFGPGTRLLVL.

This chain uses TRBV5-6 with TRBJ2-3, with D unclear. Trimming took off 0 bases at V and 5 bases at J, with 7 bases between the two ends. This CDR3 is 13 amino acids long. CDR1 is SGHDT, CDR2 YYEEEE, per germline. The CDR3: CASSLEGLDTQYF. CDR3 in DNA: TGTGCCAGCAGCTTGGAGGGCTTAGATACGCAGTATTTT.

The genes are TRBV5-1 and TRBJ2-5; D gene ambiguous. Per germline, CDR1 SGHRS and CDR2 YFSETQ. The CDR3 runs 15 residues. V lost 3 bases, J lost 5 bases, and 17 bases lay in between. The CDR3 reads CASSSVNSEVETQYF. The CDR3 DNA reads TGCGCCAGCAGCTCGGTCAACAGCGAGGTCGAGACCCAGTACTTC.

The V gene is TRBV27, the J gene TRBJ2-7; 8 nucleotides match TRBD2. The ends lost 2 bases at V and 6 bases at J; junction bases unmatched: 12. Per germline, CDR1 MNHEY and CDR2 SMNVEV (reference sequence). CDR3 length: 16 residues. CDR3 coding DNA: TGTGCCAGCAGTTTAATAATATCGGGGGGGACGGTCGAGCAGTACTTC. Translation: CASSLIISGGTVEQYF.